The T cell receptor (beta chain) under discussion was sequenced for a study of early T cells in non-severe SARS-CoV-2 infection. As for the study in general: Sequencing input comprised bulk RNA from unsorted whole blood; chain pairing was not available.

The CDR3 length is 10 residues. The germline V gene has CDR1 LNHDA and CDR2 SQIVND (reference sequence). The J segment lost 9 bases and the V segment lost 9 bases, leaving 2 bases of the junction unmatched. Molecules of cDNA were individually given unique molecular identifiers that were attached to them. TCRdb reanalysed the 5' RACE reads using MiXCR and keeps one entry per CDR3 protein. The data hold tens of thousands of distinct CDR3 sequences, with roughly 6.2% observed a single time. This clonotype has a handful of counts. As yet, its antigen is unknown. The study's findings and limits: Reliance on VDJdb matching favored anti-spike CD8 responses; private and CD4 specificities were missed.

The rearrangement uses TRBV19 and TRBJ2-1; 7 bases map to TRBD1. This receptor was taken from an adult who was a healthcare worker with PCR-confirmed SARS-CoV-2 infection or an uninfected control (not recorded which). Specimen: whole blood. CDR3 region: CARGTVEQFF. The CDR3 nucleotides read TGTGCCAGAGGGACAGTTGAGCAGTTCTTC.